The rows below give T cell receptor beta chains drawn from one sample of a study of blood T cell repertoires in COVID-19. Libraries were prepared by immunoSEQ multiplex PCR; TCRdb keeps only in-frame clonotypes and omits some of them. The profile covers approximately 150,000 clones, with 84% appearing a single time and roughly 4.8% taken by the ten largest. Sample: peripheral blood. The receptor set was obtained from a human donor in a cohort sampled during active COVID-19. Each CDR3 is given with its conserved first and last residue. A D gene is named only where the DNA matches it firmly. Size values are once, few and many counts, or a class for expanded clones, and some rows have none.

j_gene: TRBJ2-7
abundance: NA
d_gene: NA
len: 13
v_gene: TRBV5-1
CDR3aa: CASSQRGQREQYF
CDR3nt: TGCGCCAGCAGTCAGAGAGGACAGCGCGAGCAGTACTTC

j_gene: TRBJ1-2
abundance: NA
d_gene: NA
len: 14
v_gene: TRBV30
CDR3aa: CAWSAARQSYGYTF
CDR3nt: TGTGCCTGGAGTGCTGCCAGGCAGTCTTATGGCTACACCTTC

j_gene: TRBJ2-3
abundance: NA
d_gene: NA
len: 16
v_gene: TRBV3-1/TRBV3-2
CDR3aa: CASSHRSANRVDTQYF
CDR3nt: TGTGCCAGCAGCCACAGATCAGCTAACAGGGTAGATACGCAGTATTTT

j_gene: TRBJ2-5
abundance: NA
d_gene: TRBD1
len: 17
v_gene: TRBV5-1
CDR3aa: CASSLQPGQGFEETQYF
CDR3nt: TGCGCCAGCAGCTTGCAACCGGGACAGGGCTTTGAGGAGACCCAGTACTTC

j_gene: TRBJ2-6
abundance: NA
d_gene: NA
len: 16
v_gene: TRBV5-4
CDR3aa: CASSLAQDSGANVLTF
CDR3nt: TGTGCCAGCAGCTTGGCGCAGGATTCCGGGGCCAACGTCCTGACTTTC

j_gene: TRBJ1-1
abundance: NA
d_gene: NA
len: 13
v_gene: TRBV6-5
CDR3aa: CASQSLTGTEAFF
CDR3nt: TGTGCCAGCCAGAGCCTCACGGGCACTGAAGCTTTCTTT

j_gene: TRBJ1-2
abundance: NA
d_gene: NA
len: 16
v_gene: TRBV6-1
CDR3aa: CASSENSGTSNYGYTF
CDR3nt: TGTGCCAGCAGTGAAAACTCCGGGACATCTAACTATGGCTACACCTTC

j_gene: TRBJ2-7
abundance: NA
d_gene: TRBD1
len: 12
v_gene: TRBV30
CDR3aa: CASGQGAYEQYF
CDR3nt: TGTGCCTCGGGACAGGGGGCCTACGAGCAGTACTTC

j_gene: TRBJ1-2
abundance: NA
d_gene: NA
len: 15
v_gene: TRBV19
CDR3aa: CASSQRGRAWYGYTF
CDR3nt: TGTGCCAGTAGTCAGAGAGGCAGGGCTTGGTATGGCTACACCTTC

j_gene: TRBJ2-1
abundance: NA
d_gene: TRBD1
len: 18
v_gene: TRBV6-1
CDR3aa: CASSARDRGPNYLGEQFF
CDR3nt: TGTGCCAGCAGTGCCCGGGACAGGGGGCCGAATTATCTAGGTGAGCAGTTCTTC

j_gene: TRBJ1-5
abundance: NA
d_gene: TRBD1
len: 15
v_gene: TRBV5-6
CDR3aa: CASSFGTVGNQPQHF
CDR3nt: TGTGCCAGCAGCTTCGGGACAGTTGGCAATCAGCCCCAGCATTTT

j_gene: TRBJ1-5
abundance: few
d_gene: NA
len: 14
v_gene: TRBV5-1
CDR3aa: CASRVGDRDQPQHF
CDR3nt: TGCGCCAGCAGGGTAGGGGATAGGGATCAGCCCCAGCATTTT

j_gene: TRBJ1-5
abundance: NA
d_gene: NA
len: 12
v_gene: TRBV19
CDR3aa: CASSPPGQPQHF
CDR3nt: TGTGCCAGTAGTCCCCCCGGTCAGCCCCAGCATTTT

j_gene: TRBJ2-7
abundance: NA
d_gene: NA
len: 13
v_gene: TRBV7-9
CDR3aa: CASSRGTAYEQYF
CDR3nt: TGTGCCAGCAGCCGGGGGACAGCCTACGAGCAGTACTTC

j_gene: TRBJ2-1
abundance: once
d_gene: NA
len: 14
v_gene: TRBV30
CDR3aa: CASERAQGYNEQFF
CDR3nt: TGTGCCTCGGAGCGGGCTCAAGGGTACAATGAGCAGTTCTTC

j_gene: TRBJ1-5
abundance: NA
d_gene: NA
len: 15
v_gene: TRBV28
CDR3aa: CASTMWGDLNQPQHF
CDR3nt: TGTGCCAGCACTATGTGGGGGGACCTCAATCAGCCCCAGCATTTT

j_gene: TRBJ1-5
abundance: NA
d_gene: TRBD1
len: 12
v_gene: TRBV29-1
CDR3aa: CSVEDYRGIVHF
CDR3nt: TGCAGCGTTGAAGATTACAGGGGGATTGTGCATTTT

j_gene: TRBJ1-5
abundance: NA
d_gene: TRBD1
len: 15
v_gene: TRBV7-2
CDR3aa: CASSLGDRVAQPQHF
CDR3nt: TGTGCCAGCAGCTTGGGAGACAGGGTCGCTCAGCCCCAGCATTTT

j_gene: TRBJ1-4
abundance: NA
d_gene: NA
len: 15
v_gene: TRBV27
CDR3aa: CASSLSPDWGGKLFF
CDR3nt: TGTGCCAGCAGTTTATCCCCCGACTGGGGAGGAAAACTGTTTTTT

j_gene: TRBJ2-3
abundance: NA
d_gene: TRBD2
len: 16
v_gene: TRBV9
CDR3aa: CASSVVGGGARDTQYF
CDR3nt: TGTGCCAGCAGCGTAGTCGGCGGGGGGGCCAGAGATACGCAGTATTTT

j_gene: TRBJ2-1
abundance: NA
d_gene: TRBD2
len: 16
v_gene: TRBV11-2
CDR3aa: CASSLDLSGGAREQFF
CDR3nt: TGTGCCAGCAGCTTAGATCTTAGCGGGGGGGCCCGGGAGCAGTTCTTC

j_gene: TRBJ1-5
abundance: NA
d_gene: NA
len: 15
v_gene: TRBV3-1/TRBV3-2
CDR3aa: CASSQGRGGNQPQHF
CDR3nt: TGTGCCAGCAGCCAAGGTAGGGGCGGCAATCAGCCCCAGCATTTT

j_gene: TRBJ2-3
abundance: NA
d_gene: TRBD2
len: 16
v_gene: TRBV19
CDR3aa: CASTGRTRVRTDTQYF
CDR3nt: TGTGCCAGTACCGGCCGGACTAGAGTACGCACAGATACGCAGTATTTT

j_gene: TRBJ1-6
abundance: NA
d_gene: TRBD1
len: 15
v_gene: TRBV30
CDR3aa: CAWKIQGAPDSPLHF
CDR3nt: TGTGCCTGGAAGATACAGGGGGCCCCAGATTCACCCCTCCACTTT

j_gene: TRBJ2-5
abundance: NA
d_gene: TRBD2
len: 19
v_gene: TRBV7-7
CDR3aa: CASSLDSRGGGPHQETQYF
CDR3nt: TGTGCTAGCAGCTTAGATTCCAGGGGCGGGGGGCCCCATCAAGAGACCCAGTACTTC

j_gene: TRBJ2-7
abundance: NA
d_gene: NA
len: 15
v_gene: TRBV19
CDR3aa: CASSAFPGPSYEQYF
CDR3nt: TGTGCCAGTAGCGCGTTCCCTGGGCCTTCCTACGAGCAGTACTTC

j_gene: TRBJ1-5
abundance: NA
d_gene: NA
len: 18
v_gene: TRBV27
CDR3aa: CASSEGLRTPDSNQPQHF
CDR3nt: TGTGCCAGCAGTGAAGGACTCAGGACTCCCGATAGCAATCAGCCCCAGCATTTT

j_gene: TRBJ1-5
abundance: NA
d_gene: NA
len: 15
v_gene: TRBV6-5
CDR3aa: CASSYSGDYNQPQHF
CDR3nt: TGTGCCAGCAGTTACTCCGGGGATTACAATCAGCCCCAGCATTTT

j_gene: TRBJ2-7
abundance: NA
d_gene: NA
len: 12
v_gene: TRBV28
CDR3aa: CASRALDSPLGF
CDR3nt: TGTGCCAGCAGAGCGTTGGACAGTCCCCTTGGCTTC

j_gene: TRBJ2-1
abundance: NA
d_gene: NA
len: 14
v_gene: TRBV27
CDR3aa: CASGGGGSYNEQFF
CDR3nt: TGTGCCAGCGGGGGAGGCGGGTCCTACAATGAGCAGTTCTTC

j_gene: TRBJ2-2
abundance: once
d_gene: TRBD2
len: 18
v_gene: TRBV4-2
CDR3aa: CASSQGGLAGLNTGELFF
CDR3nt: TGTGCCAGCAGCCAAGGCGGACTAGCGGGATTGAACACCGGGGAGCTGTTTTTT

j_gene: TRBJ2-5
abundance: NA
d_gene: TRBD2
len: 18
v_gene: TRBV24-1
CDR3aa: CATSAPPLGLADQETQYF
CDR3nt: TGTGCCACCAGTGCACCCCCGCTTGGACTAGCGGATCAAGAGACCCAGTACTTC

j_gene: TRBJ1-3
abundance: once
d_gene: NA
len: 13
v_gene: TRBV12-3/TRBV12-4
CDR3aa: CASSPNSGNTIYF
CDR3nt: TGTGCCAGCAGTCCCAACTCTGGAAACACCATATATTTT

j_gene: TRBJ2-3
abundance: NA
d_gene: TRBD2
len: 16
v_gene: TRBV28
CDR3aa: CASSSGLAGGRDTQYF
CDR3nt: TGTGCCAGCAGTTCCGGCCTAGCGGGGGGCAGAGATACGCAGTATTTT

j_gene: TRBJ2-3
abundance: NA
d_gene: TRBD2
len: 16
v_gene: TRBV7-2
CDR3aa: CASSFHSGGRGDTQYF
CDR3nt: TGTGCCAGCAGCTTTCATAGCGGGGGGCGGGGAGATACGCAGTATTTT

j_gene: TRBJ1-2
abundance: NA
d_gene: NA
len: 13
v_gene: TRBV6-5
CDR3aa: CASMIDRSYGYTF
CDR3nt: TGTGCCAGCATGATCGACAGGTCATATGGCTACACCTTC

j_gene: TRBJ1-2
abundance: NA
d_gene: NA
len: 13
v_gene: TRBV7-8
CDR3aa: CASSQSGSYGYTF
CDR3nt: TGTGCCAGCAGTCAGTCCGGGTCCTATGGCTACACCTTC

j_gene: TRBJ2-1
abundance: NA
d_gene: NA
len: 12
v_gene: TRBV30
CDR3aa: CAWTPTDNEQFF
CDR3nt: TGTGCCTGGACCCCTACCGACAATGAGCAGTTCTTC

j_gene: TRBJ2-1
abundance: NA
d_gene: TRBD2
len: 17
v_gene: TRBV18
CDR3aa: CASSSTSGRSSYNEQFF
CDR3nt: TGTGCCAGCTCATCGACTAGCGGGAGGAGCTCCTACAATGAGCAGTTCTTC

j_gene: TRBJ2-2
abundance: NA
d_gene: TRBD2
len: 15
v_gene: TRBV6-5
CDR3aa: CASGGGTSPSGELFF
CDR3nt: TGTGCCAGCGGAGGCGGGACTAGCCCTTCCGGGGAGCTGTTTTTT

j_gene: TRBJ2-7
abundance: NA
d_gene: NA
len: 13
v_gene: TRBV30
CDR3aa: CAWSGDSSYEQYF
CDR3nt: TGTGCCTGGAGTGGAGACAGCTCCTACGAGCAGTACTTC

j_gene: TRBJ1-5
abundance: NA
d_gene: NA
len: 15
v_gene: TRBV27
CDR3aa: CASSHAVNSNQPQHF
CDR3nt: TGTGCCAGCAGCCATGCGGTAAATAGCAATCAGCCCCAGCATTTT

j_gene: TRBJ2-1
abundance: NA
d_gene: TRBD2
len: 15
v_gene: TRBV29-1
CDR3aa: CSVDSGRAVLDEQFF
CDR3nt: TGCAGCGTCGATAGCGGGAGGGCCGTTTTGGATGAGCAGTTCTTC

j_gene: TRBJ1-1
abundance: NA
d_gene: TRBD1
len: 13
v_gene: TRBV24-1
CDR3aa: CATSDETGSEAFF
CDR3nt: TGTGCCACCAGTGACGAGACAGGGAGTGAAGCTTTCTTT

j_gene: TRBJ1-5
abundance: NA
d_gene: NA
len: 15
v_gene: TRBV7-9
CDR3aa: CASSKGDYSNQPQHF
CDR3nt: TGTGCCAGCAGCAAGGGGGATTATAGCAATCAGCCCCAGCATTTT

j_gene: TRBJ2-1
abundance: NA
d_gene: NA
len: 16
v_gene: TRBV10-2
CDR3aa: CASSESQVLSYNEQFF
CDR3nt: TGCGCCAGCAGTGAGTCTCAGGTCTTATCCTACAATGAGCAGTTCTTC

j_gene: TRBJ1-1
abundance: NA
d_gene: NA
len: 14
v_gene: TRBV27
CDR3aa: CASSQFSGGAEAFF
CDR3nt: TGTGCCAGCAGCCAGTTTTCCGGGGGGGCTGAAGCTTTCTTT

j_gene: TRBJ2-1
abundance: NA
d_gene: NA
len: 13
v_gene: TRBV7-3
CDR3aa: CASSLWRGNEQFF
CDR3nt: TGTGCCAGCAGCTTGTGGCGGGGCAATGAGCAGTTCTTC

j_gene: TRBJ2-2
abundance: NA
d_gene: NA
len: 15
v_gene: TRBV2
CDR3aa: CASSPRGARAGELFF
CDR3nt: TGTGCCAGCAGTCCCCGGGGGGCCAGGGCCGGGGAGCTGTTTTTT

j_gene: TRBJ1-5
abundance: NA
d_gene: NA
len: 17
v_gene: TRBV5-5
CDR3aa: CASSLEPLQTGNQPQHF
CDR3nt: TGTGCCAGCAGCTTGGAGCCCCTACAAACAGGGAATCAGCCCCAGCATTTT

j_gene: TRBJ2-2
abundance: NA
d_gene: TRBD2
len: 16
v_gene: TRBV5-6
CDR3aa: CASSLASGRDTGELFF
CDR3nt: TGTGCCAGCAGCTTGGCCTCCGGGAGGGACACCGGGGAGCTGTTTTTT

j_gene: TRBJ1-3
abundance: NA
d_gene: NA
len: 14
v_gene: TRBV30
CDR3aa: CAWSFRNSGNTIYF
CDR3nt: TGTGCCTGGAGTTTTCGTAACTCTGGAAACACCATATATTTT

j_gene: TRBJ2-3
abundance: NA
d_gene: NA
len: 11
v_gene: TRBV29-1
CDR3aa: CSVQQVDTQYF
CDR3nt: TGCAGCGTACAACAGGTGGATACGCAGTATTTT

j_gene: TRBJ2-5
abundance: NA
d_gene: NA
len: 13
v_gene: TRBV30
CDR3aa: CAWSLKGVETQYF
CDR3nt: TGTGCCTGGAGTCTTAAGGGGGTAGAGACCCAGTACTTC

j_gene: TRBJ1-2
abundance: NA
d_gene: NA
len: 12
v_gene: TRBV15
CDR3aa: CAANRVRYGYTF
CDR3nt: TGTGCCGCGAACAGGGTACGCTATGGCTACACCTTC

j_gene: TRBJ1-1
abundance: NA
d_gene: NA
len: 13
v_gene: TRBV27
CDR3aa: CASSPQVNTEAFF
CDR3nt: TGTGCCAGCAGTCCGCAGGTGAACACTGAAGCTTTCTTT

j_gene: TRBJ1-5
abundance: NA
d_gene: NA
len: 14
v_gene: TRBV10-3
CDR3aa: CAISEIGGNQPQHF
CDR3nt: TGTGCCATCAGTGAGATTGGGGGGAATCAGCCCCAGCATTTT

j_gene: TRBJ2-7
abundance: NA
d_gene: NA
len: 15
v_gene: TRBV28
CDR3aa: CASSLLAGALYEQYF
CDR3nt: TGTGCCAGCAGTTTATTGGCAGGGGCCCTTTACGAGCAGTACTTC

j_gene: TRBJ2-5
abundance: NA
d_gene: TRBD2
len: 14
v_gene: TRBV5-1
CDR3aa: CASSSGGDGETQYF
CDR3nt: TGCGCCAGCAGCTCTGGGGGGGACGGTGAGACCCAGTACTTC